This T cell receptor beta chain appears in the sequencing data of a study of cytomegalovirus exposure and HLA in healthy donors. Study in general: The 95 to 150 validation repertoires were produced on the same platform as the 720 or so repertoires of the first cohort. This was reported in a later analysis. Whole-study results and caveats: Per published reports, the classifier diagnosed cytomegalovirus status with high specificity and sensitivity. The tendency of first-cohort TCR clusters to co-occur in the 120 or so validation repertoires was the finding of a later analysis. Cytomegalovirus-associated TCR beta chains were listed, numbering some 170.

A word on this clone: Its target is not known.

TCRdb's table, derived via immunoSEQ multiplex PCR, lists solely in-frame clones and lacks some. The sample has over 70,000 clones; roughly 92% are singletons. The source is a woman younger than 35 in good health and CMV-seronegative. Material for sequencing was PBMCs.

The CDR3 nucleotides read TGTGCCAGCTCACCACTCGACAGGGCTACTAACTATGGCTACACCTTC. Residues: CASSPLDRATNYGYTF. The chain carries TRBV18 and TRBJ1-2; TRBD1 agrees at 7 bases. J lost 0 bases, V lost 1 base, and 5 bases had no gene match. Germline V gives CDR1 KGHSH, CDR2 LQKENI. CDR3 length equals 16 residues.